The 26 T cell receptor beta chains in this list originate from one sample, sequenced in a study of blood T cell repertoires in COVID-19. Only in-frame clones appear in the TCRdb table, and some are missing; sequencing was by immunoSEQ multiplex PCR. The sample holds about 260,000 clones; 85% to 90% are singletons and the top ten take about 4%. Sequencing was carried out using PBMCs or T cells enriched from blood (not recorded which). The receptors shown here come from a woman in her 30s with acute COVID-19.

V and J are TRBV15 and TRBJ2-1, with a weak D call TRBD2 (5 bases). Trimming stripped 0 bases from V and 0 bases from J, with 9 bases between. Looked up from germline, CDR1 is LNHNV and CDR2 is YYDKDF (reference sequence). This CDR3 contains 16 residues. The CDR3 here is CATSRERESSYNEQFF. CDR3 bases: TGTGCCACCAGCAGAGAGAGGGAGAGCTCCTACAATGAGCAGTTCTTC.

The rearrangement links TRBV25-1 to TRBJ1-6; 8 bases are a match to TRBD1. This CDR3 has 16 residues. CDR1 and CDR2 from the germline V gene are MGHDK and SYGVNS. With V trimmed by 6 bases and J by 2 bases, 6 bases remained unmatched. This CDR3 reads CASRMTGQAYNSPLHF. The CDR3 coding sequence is TGTGCCAGCAGGATGACGGGACAGGCCTATAATTCACCCCTCCACTTT.

The chain carries TRBV18 and TRBJ2-2; TRBD2 matches at 11 bases. The length of the CDR3 is 19 residues. Germline CDR1 and CDR2: KGHSH and LQKENI. The ends lost 1 base at V and 0 bases at J; junction bases unmatched: 7. The CDR3 DNA follows: TGTGCCAGCTCACCACGATTAGCGGGAGGGCTTTCGAACACCGGGGAGCTGTTTTTT. Its protein product is CASSPRLAGGLSNTGELFF.

The genes are TRBV24-1 and TRBJ1-5, with TRBD1 identical over 8 bases. The CDR3 loop spans 16 amino acids. Trimming at V came to 0 bases and at J to 7 bases, leaving 7 bases not matched to a gene. Germline CDR1 and CDR2: KGHDR and SFDVKD. The CDR3 protein is CATSDLGQGGLQPQHF. The CDR3 coding sequence is TGTGCCACCAGTGATTTGGGACAGGGCGGGTTGCAGCCCCAGCATTTT.

The CDR3 protein is CSVGLAESSYEQYF. The CDR3 coding sequence is TGCAGCGTAGGACTAGCGGAAAGCTCCTACGAGCAGTACTTC. This chain links TRBV29-1 with TRBJ2-7, with 10 positions matching TRBD2. The germline CDR1 and CDR2 sequences are SQVTM and ANQGSEA. There are 14 residues in the CDR3. The V and J ends lost 6 bases and 0 bases, in that order; junction bases with no gene match: 5.

This chain links TRBV7-9 with TRBJ2-2; TRBD2 matches 10 bases. From germline, CDR1 is SEHNR and CDR2 FQNEAQ (reference sequence). Trimming cost V 5 bases and J 5 bases; bases outside gene matches: 8. The length of the CDR3 is 16 residues. The CDR3: CASSVPGLASTGELFF. As DNA, the CDR3 is TGTGCCAGCAGCGTACCGGGACTAGCGTCGACCGGGGAGCTGTTTTTT.

This clone was seen a single time. The V call is TRBV28, the J call TRBJ1-6; 9 nucleotides align to TRBD1. Germline CDR1 and CDR2: MDHEN and SYDVKM. V lost 7 bases and J lost 8; bases outside the gene matches: 9. This CDR3 region has 15 residues. The DNA for the CDR3 is TGTGCCAGCATTGGGGGACAGGGCGTTCATTCACCCCTCCACTTT. Translated, it gives CASIGGQGVHSPLHF. The whole variable domain, remainder taken from reference TRBV28 and TRBJ1-6, is DVKVTQSSRYLVKRTGEKVFLECVQDMDHENMFWYRQDPGLGLRLIYFSYDVKMKEKGDIPEGYSVSREKKERFSLILESASTNQTSMYLCASIGGQGVHSPLHFGNGTRLTVT.

The chain links TRBV7-9 to TRBJ1-1, with D perhaps matching TRBD1 (6 bases). The V gene's germline CDR1 is SEHNR and CDR2 FQNEAQ (reference sequence). The CDR3 consists of 14 residues. V was clipped by 5 bases and J by 5 bases, with 15 bases between them. CDR3 amino acids: CASSVTGSGTEAFF. In DNA, the CDR3 is TGTGCCAGCAGCGTAACAGGGTCGGGTACTGAAGCTTTCTTT.

The V gene is TRBV7-6, the J gene TRBJ2-3; TRBD2 might be the D (7 bases). Germline assignment: CDR1 SGHVS and CDR2 FNYEAQ. Trimming left V 4 bases short and J 0 bases short, with 14 bases between. CDR3 length: 16 residues. The CDR3 protein is CASSSEGGVSTDTQYF. Written as DNA, the CDR3 is TGTGCCAGCAGCTCCGAGGGGGGGGTGAGCACAGATACGCAGTATTTT.

The chain has TRBV5-1 and TRBJ2-7; the match to TRBD2 covers 13 bases. V dropped 5 bases and J dropped 6; count of bases not matched to a gene: 8. Germline assignment: CDR1 SGHRS and CDR2 YFSETQ. This CDR3 region has 15 residues. CDR3 sequence: CASRPEGLAGSEQYF. CDR3 in DNA: TGCGCCAGCAGACCCGAGGGACTAGCGGGAAGCGAGCAGTACTTC.

This clone has a single count. The chain employs TRBV7-8 and TRBJ2-1, with 7 bases fitting TRBD2. The CDR3 is 13 residues long. With V trimmed by 1 base and J by 8 bases, 2 bases remained unmatched. CDR1 and CDR2 from the germline V gene are SGHVS and FQNEAQ. Here the CDR3 reads CASSLGGGDEQFF. In DNA form, the CDR3 reads TGTGCCAGCAGCTTAGGTGGGGGGGATGAGCAGTTCTTC.

A single count supports this clone. The rearrangement uses TRBV27 and TRBJ1-1; 9 bases match TRBD1. Trimming cost V 6 bases and J 4 bases; bases outside gene matches: 6. The V gene's germline CDR1 is MNHEY and CDR2 SMNVEV (reference sequence). This CDR3 spans 14 amino acids. The DNA of the CDR3 is TGTGCCAGCAGGTTACAGGGGGCAGGCACTGAAGCTTTCTTT. This codes for CASRLQGAGTEAFF.

This chain connects TRBV7-3 to TRBJ2-3, with 9 bases fitting TRBD2. This CDR3 region has 19 residues. The V and J ends lost 1 base and 3 bases, in that order; junction bases with no gene match: 14. Germline V gene sequence: CDR1 SGHTA, CDR2 FQGTGA. CDR3 sequence: CASSLRGAEASGKTDTQYF. For the CDR3, the DNA is TGTGCCAGCAGCTTAAGGGGGGCGGAGGCTAGCGGGAAGACAGATACGCAGTATTTT.

The chain joins TRBV3-1 (or the pseudogene TRBV3-2) to TRBJ2-7, with 9 bases that match TRBD2. The trim removed 0 bases at V and 2 bases at J, leaving 8 bases unmatched. Germline assignment: CDR1 LGHDT and CDR2 YNNKEL (reference sequence). CDR3 size: 17 residues. The CDR3 loop reads CASSQEPGLANTYEQYF. The CDR3 region has the DNA TGTGCCAGCAGCCAAGAGCCTGGACTAGCGAATACCTACGAGCAGTACTTC.

This rearrangement joins TRBV9 to TRBJ2-1; D remains unclear. The germline V gene has CDR1 SGDLS and CDR2 YYNGEE. V shed 1 base and J shed 8 bases, with 10 bases lying between them. This CDR3 is built from 13 residues. The CDR3 coding sequence is TGTGCCAGCAGCGTATCGAGCTTTGATGAGCAGTTCTTC. Translation gives CASSVSSFDEQFF.

This chain connects TRBV5-8 to TRBJ2-7; D not resolved. CDR3 length: 11 residues. Germline-derived CDR1 and CDR2 are SGHTS and YDEGEE. Trimming removed 0 bases from V and 7 bases from J, with 5 bases in between. The CDR3 DNA reads as TGTGCCAGCAGCTTGGGCGGTGAGCAGTACTTC. This encodes CASSLGGEQYF.

This rearrangement joins TRBV4-1 to TRBJ2-7, with TRBD1 matching over 9 bases. The CDR3 is 16 residues long. V trimming: 1 base; J trimming: 3 bases; junction bases outside the gene matches: 7. Germline V CDR1 and CDR2: MGHRA, YSYEKL. The CDR3 spells CASSQVAGQGHYEQYF. For the CDR3, the DNA is TGCGCCAGCAGCCAAGTCGCGGGACAGGGACACTACGAGCAGTACTTC.

V gene TRBV4-2 combines with J gene TRBJ1-6; perhaps TRBD1 as D (5 bases). CDR1 and CDR2 (germline): LGHNA, YNFKEQ. The CDR3 spans 16 residues. V gave up 0 bases and J gave up 5 bases, with 11 bases separating them. The CDR3 loop is CASSQDGAANNSPLHF. Here the CDR3 DNA reads TGTGCCAGCAGCCAAGATGGGGCGGCAAATAATTCACCCCTCCACTTT.

The V call is TRBV5-1, the J call TRBJ2-1, with TRBD2 matching 7 bases. Germline V lookup: CDR1 SGHRS, CDR2 YFSETQ. CDR3 length: 15 residues. Trimming at V came to 2 bases and at J to 5 bases, leaving 7 bases not matched to a gene. CDR3 bases: TGCGCCAGCAGCTTAACCGGGACTATAGACAATGAGCAGTTCTTC. As protein: CASSLTGTIDNEQFF.

This clone appeared a single time. This sequence joins TRBV19 and TRBJ2-7, with 11 positions matching TRBD2. The CDR3 runs 20 residues. Trimming cost V 10 bases and J 4 bases; bases outside gene matches: 27. Germline loops: CDR1 LNHDA, CDR2 SQIVND (reference sequence). The CDR3 DNA sequence: TGTGCCACCTCAGACGGGGGTATGTCATTTATGGGGACTAGCGGATACGAGCAGTACTTC. Translated, it gives CATSDGGMSFMGTSGYEQYF. Drawing the rest from reference TRBV19 and TRBJ2-7, the complete variable domain is DGGITQSPKYLFRKEGQNVTLSCEQNLNHDAMYWYRQDPGQGLRLIYYSQIVNDFQKGDIAEGYSVSREKKESFPLTVTSAQKNPTAFYLCATSDGGMSFMGTSGYEQYFGPGTRLTVT.

Only a few counts were recorded for this clone. The chain is built from TRBV7-9 and TRBJ1-1, with D possibly matching TRBD1 (5 bases). The V end lost 1 base, the J end lost 4 bases, and 7 bases lay between the germline ends. CDR1 and CDR2 (germline): SEHNR, FQNEAQ (reference sequence). The CDR3 length is 13 residues. The CDR3 nucleotides are TGTGCCAGCAGCTTAGATCAGGGCACTGAAGCTTTCTTT. Amino acid sequence: CASSLDQGTEAFF.

This chain links TRBV13 with TRBJ1-3; no definite D call. CDR1 and CDR2 (germline): PRHDT, FYEKMQ (reference sequence). Trimming pared 3 bases from V and 0 bases from J, leaving 12 bases between. This CDR3 is 16 amino acids long. CDR3 sequence (DNA): TGTGCCAGCAGCTTCTCCATAACTCTCTCTGGAAACACCATATATTTT. It encodes CASSFSITLSGNTIYF.

A single count supports this clone. This chain joins TRBV7-9 and TRBJ2-7, with D tentatively TRBD2 (5 bases). V dropped 5 bases and J dropped 3 bases, with 11 bases sitting between them. Per the germline V gene, CDR1 is SEHNR and CDR2 is FQNEAQ (reference sequence). The CDR3 contains 13 residues. CDR3 protein: CASSTVTSYEQYF. The DNA for the CDR3 is TGTGCCAGCAGCACTGTCACTAGCTACGAGCAGTACTTC.

This chain links TRBV6-1 with TRBJ1-3, with no clear D. From germline, CDR1 is MNHNS and CDR2 SASEGT. The CDR3 runs 13 residues. The V gene lost 3 bases and the J gene lost 4 bases, with 7 bases spanning the gap. The CDR3 region is CASSDPSGNTIYF. The CDR3 coding sequence is TGTGCCAGCAGTGACCCATCAGGAAACACCATATATTTT.

This clone came up a few times. This chain links TRBV7-9 with TRBJ1-5; TRBD1 aligns across 7 bases. Germline V gene sequence: CDR1 SEHNR, CDR2 FQNEAQ (reference sequence). The CDR3 has 14 amino acids. The V gene end was trimmed by 4 bases and the J gene end by 6 bases; junction bases not matched to a gene: 6. The CDR3 nucleotides are TGTGCCAGCAGCTCGACAGGGCTCCCTCAGCCCCAGCATTTT. This codes for CASSSTGLPQPQHF. Full variable domain (missing parts from reference TRBV7-9 and TRBJ1-5): DTGVSQNPRHKITKRGQNVTFRCDPISEHNRLYWYRQTLGQGPEFLTYFQNEAQLEKSRLLSDRFSAERPKGSFSTLEIQRTEQGDSAMYLCASSSTGLPQPQHFGDGTRLSIL.

In DNA, the CDR3 is TGTGCCAGCAGCCAGGGCTCCTTAGCGGCCAATGAGCAGTTCTTC. Encoded protein: CASSQGSLAANEQFF. This chain connects TRBV3-1 (or the pseudogene TRBV3-2) to TRBJ2-1, with D possibly matching TRBD2 (6 bases). Per germline, CDR1 LGHDT and CDR2 YNNKEL (reference sequence). Deletions cut 3 bases from V and 6 bases from J, with 15 bases between. The CDR3 is 15 amino acids.